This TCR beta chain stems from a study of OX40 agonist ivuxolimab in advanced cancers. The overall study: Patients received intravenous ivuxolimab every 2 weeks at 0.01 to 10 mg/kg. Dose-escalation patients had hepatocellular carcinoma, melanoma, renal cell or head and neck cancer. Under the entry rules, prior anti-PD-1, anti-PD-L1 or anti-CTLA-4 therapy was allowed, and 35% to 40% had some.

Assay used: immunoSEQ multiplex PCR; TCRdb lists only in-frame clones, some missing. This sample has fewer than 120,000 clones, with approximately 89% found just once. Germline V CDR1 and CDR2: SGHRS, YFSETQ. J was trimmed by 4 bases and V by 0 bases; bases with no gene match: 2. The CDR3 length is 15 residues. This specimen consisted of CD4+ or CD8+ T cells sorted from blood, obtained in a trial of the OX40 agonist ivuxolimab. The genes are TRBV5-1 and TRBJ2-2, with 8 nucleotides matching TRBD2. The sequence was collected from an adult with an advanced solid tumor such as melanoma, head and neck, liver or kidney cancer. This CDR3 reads CASSLATSGTGELFF. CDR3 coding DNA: TGCGCCAGCAGCTTGGCCACTAGCGGCACCGGGGAGCTGTTTTTT.